A single sample is the source of the 19 T cell receptor beta chains below, sequenced in a study of T cells after posttransplantation cyclophosphamide. Clones were read by immunoSEQ multiplex PCR, and TCRdb kept only the in-frame ones, dropping some. The table has several thousand clones, 89% seen once. The sample was memory CD4+ T cells sorted from PBMCs. Receptors were obtained from a woman aged 55-70 years in good health, CMV-negative, and a related stem cell transplant donor.

The CDR3 DNA follows: TGTGCCAGCAGCACAGGGGAACTTAAGGTTCATTTT. Encoded protein: CASSTGELKVHF. V and J are TRBV6-1 and TRBJ1-5; 7 bases align to TRBD1. The germline V gene has CDR1 MNHNS and CDR2 SASEGT. V gave up 6 bases and J gave up 16 bases; unmatched junction bases: 12. This CDR3 has 12 amino acids.

The chain has TRBV18 and TRBJ2-5, with 7 bases fitting TRBD1. V shed 3 bases, J shed 5 bases, and the junction held 18 bases outside the gene matches. There are 18 residues in the CDR3. Germline loops: CDR1 KGHSH, CDR2 LQKENI. For the CDR3, the DNA is TGTGCCAGCTCACCCGTCCACCTGGGACAGAGACCTATGGAGACCCAGTACTTC. Translation gives CASSPVHLGQRPMETQYF. The full variable domain, its missing parts supplied by reference TRBV18 and TRBJ2-5, is NAGVMQNPRHLVRRRGQEARLRCSPMKGHSHVYWYRQLPEEGLKFMVYLQKENIIDESGMPKERFSAEFPKEGPSILRIQQVVRGDSAAYFCASSPVHLGQRPMETQYFGPGTRLLVL.

The rearrangement joins TRBV6-5 to TRBJ2-7, with 9 bases aligning to TRBD2. Germline lookup yields CDR1 MNHEY and CDR2 SVGAGI. The length of the CDR3 is 12 residues. The CDR3 is CSTSGSSYEQYF. The CDR3 nucleotides are TGTTCGACTAGCGGCTCTTCCTACGAGCAGTACTTC.

The chain combines TRBV9 with TRBJ2-1; possibly TRBD1 for D (6 bases). The CDR3 consists of 15 residues. Germline V gene lookup returns CDR1 SGDLS and CDR2 YYNGEE. Between the trimmed V and J ends, which lost 4 bases and 7 bases, there was a span of 18 bases. CDR3 protein: CASSPKGHQGNEQFF. CDR3 bases: TGTGCCAGCAGCCCCAAGGGACACCAGGGGAATGAGCAGTTCTTC.

The chain joins TRBV5-6 to TRBJ1-2, with D possibly TRBD1 on 6 matching bases. Deletions cut 5 bases from V and 6 bases from J, with 11 bases between. There are 12 residues in the CDR3. Germline loops: CDR1 SGHDT, CDR2 YYEEEE. CDR3 coding DNA: TGTGCCAGCAGAACGAGGGGGAATGGCTACACCTTC. Translation gives CASRTRGNGYTF.

The chain is built from TRBV2 and TRBJ2-5, with D possibly matching TRBD2 (5 bases). Trimming removed 4 bases from V and 5 bases from J, with 11 bases in between. Germline loops: CDR1 SNHLY, CDR2 FYNNEI. This CDR3 region has 13 residues. CDR3 sequence (DNA): TGTGCCAGCAGTGTGAGGCCGGGGGAGACCCAGTACTTC. It yields the protein CASSVRPGETQYF.

V is TRBV6-5 and J is TRBJ1-5, with D possibly matching TRBD1 (6 bases). The CDR3 totals 14 residues. With 0 bases removed from V and 6 bases from J, the gap between germline ends came to 9 bases. Germline V gene data show CDR1 as MNHEY and CDR2 as SVGAGI. The CDR3 nucleotides are TGTGCCAGCAGTTACTCGAGGGGGGGTCAGCCCCAGCATTTT. As protein: CASSYSRGGQPQHF.

The rearrangement links TRBV10-1 to TRBJ1-5; no clear D gene. The germline V gene has CDR1 WNHNN and CDR2 SYGVQD (reference sequence). The CDR3 has 12 amino acids. Trimming shortened V by 10 bases and J by 10 bases, and 17 bases separated the two germline ends. CDR3 sequence (DNA): TGCGCCATCCTTCCCGGGTTTCTACCCCAGCATTTT. It encodes CAILPGFLPQHF.

The genes are TRBV11-3 and TRBJ2-3, with D possibly TRBD1 on 6 matching bases. V was cut by 5 bases and J by 1 base, with 13 bases left in between. The CDR3 covers 15 residues. Per the germline V gene, CDR1 is SGHNT and CDR2 is YENEEA. The CDR3: CASSLGQLGTDTQYF. In DNA form, the CDR3 reads TGTGCCAGCAGCCTCGGACAGCTAGGCACAGATACGCAGTATTTT.

CDR3 bases: TGTGCCAGCAGTTACGCCCGTAGGGGCGAAGATTCACCCCTCCACTTT. Encoded protein: CASSYARRGEDSPLHF. The chain couples TRBV6-6 to TRBJ1-6; D is perhaps TRBD1 (5 bases). This CDR3 is built from 16 residues. Deletions cut 2 bases from V and 8 bases from J, with 16 bases between. CDR1 is MNHNY, CDR2 SVGAGI, per germline (reference sequence).

The chain combines TRBV6-4 with TRBJ2-2; 10 bases line up with TRBD2. V lost 2 bases, J lost 6 bases, and 3 bases stayed unmatched. This CDR3 has 15 residues. The V gene's germline CDR1 is MRHNA and CDR2 SNTAGT. The CDR3 is CASSDEAGGSGELFF. CDR3 DNA: TGTGCCAGCAGTGACGAAGCGGGAGGGTCCGGGGAGCTGTTTTTT.

This chain links TRBV5-4 with TRBJ1-4; tentatively, D is TRBD1 (5 bases). CDR1 is SGHNT and CDR2 is YYREEE in the germline V gene (reference sequence). Trimming left V 0 bases short and J 4 bases short, with 10 bases between. The CDR3 is 15 amino acids. DNA for the CDR3: TGTGCCAGCAGCTTGGTCCCAGGGATTAATGAAAAACTGTTTTTT. This sequence encodes CASSLVPGINEKLFF.

This chain joins TRBV5-1 and TRBJ2-1; 16 nucleotides align to TRBD2. The germline CDR1 and CDR2 sequences are SGHRS and YFSETQ. The CDR3 extends over 18 amino acids. J lost 0 bases, V lost 4 bases, and 4 bases had no gene match. The DNA for the CDR3 is TGCGCCAGCAGCCCCGGGACTAGCGGGAGGGCCTCCTACAATGAGCAGTTCTTC. Its translation: CASSPGTSGRASYNEQFF.

The chain uses TRBV6-5 and TRBJ1-1; D is perhaps TRBD1 (6 bases). Looked up from germline, CDR1 is MNHEY and CDR2 is SVGAGI. This CDR3 region has 13 residues. V lost 7 bases to trimming and J lost 5 bases, with 14 bases between them. The CDR3 protein is CASTSRGGTEAFF. The CDR3 region has the DNA TGTGCCAGCACCTCCAGGGGAGGGACTGAAGCTTTCTTT.

The V call is TRBV18, the J call TRBJ2-1; D unresolved. CDR1 and CDR2 from the germline V gene are KGHSH and LQKENI. This CDR3 comprises 14 residues. Trimming left V 1 base short and J 6 bases short, with 10 bases between. The CDR3 here is CASSPLPGVNEQFF. Here the CDR3 DNA reads TGTGCCAGCTCACCACTCCCTGGAGTCAATGAGCAGTTCTTC.

The V and J genes are TRBV5-1 and TRBJ2-2; D unclear. V lost 4 bases and J lost 0, with 7 bases in between. The CDR3 contains 14 residues. CDR1 is SGHRS, CDR2 YFSETQ, per germline. This CDR3 reads CASSGLSNTGELFF. CDR3 DNA: TGCGCCAGCAGCGGGCTTTCGAACACCGGGGAGCTGTTTTTT.

The chain combines TRBV21-1 with TRBJ2-7; the table's D call, TRBD1, was not checked against the DNA. TRBV21-1 is flagged as a pseudogene. The CDR3 is made up of 16 amino acids. In DNA, the CDR3 is TGTGCCAGCAGCTTAAAGGGGGCGACAGGGGGGGCGGGGCAGTACGTC. Its protein is CASSLKGATGGAGQYV.

The rearrangement joins TRBV6-5 to TRBJ2-1; 8 bases line up with TRBD2. The CDR3 length is 14 residues. J gave up 4 bases and V 8 bases, and 7 bases lay outside the gene matches. Germline lookup yields CDR1 MNHEY and CDR2 SVGAGI. The CDR3 loop is CASGPSGFYNEQFF. In DNA, the CDR3 is TGTGCCAGCGGTCCTAGCGGGTTTTACAATGAGCAGTTCTTC.

V and J are TRBV6-6 and TRBJ1-4; perhaps TRBD1 as D (6 bases). The CDR3 is made up of 12 amino acids. Germline V gives CDR1 MNHNY, CDR2 SVGAGI (reference sequence). V was clipped by 6 bases and J by 13 bases, with 15 bases between them. The CDR3 DNA is TGTGCCAGCAGCTTATTGGGGGGGCGACTGTTTTTT. It codes for CASSLLGGRLFF.